The next 8 T cell receptor beta chains were all read from a single sample in a study of cytomegalovirus exposure and HLA in healthy donors. Primers included in the PCR were 60 Vbeta and 13 Jbeta primers. Only in-frame clones appear in the TCRdb table, and some are missing; sequencing was by immunoSEQ multiplex PCR. Found here are 150,000 to 200,000 clones, 80% of them singletons; the top ten hold about 0.63%. The sample taken for sequencing was PBMCs. The source is a boy younger than 18 in good health and CMV-seronegative.

V is TRBV5-8 and J is TRBJ2-2; perhaps TRBD2 as D (6 bases). The CDR3 covers 15 residues. V was pared by 1 base and J by 1 base, with 8 bases between. Germline V gene sequence: CDR1 SGHTS, CDR2 YDEGEE. The CDR3 reads CASSLSGENTGELFF. CDR3 bases: TGTGCCAGCAGCTTGTCGGGGGAGAACACCGGGGAGCTGTTTTTT.

V is TRBV25-1 and J is TRBJ1-3; D remains unclear. This CDR3 is 16 amino acids long. Looked up from germline, CDR1 is MGHDK and CDR2 is SYGVNS. V was pared by 3 bases and J by 0 bases, with 12 bases between. The CDR3 nucleotides read TGTGCCAGCAGTGATCGGACGGGATCCTCTGGAAACACCATATATTTT. Residues: CASSDRTGSSGNTIYF. The whole variable domain, filled in from reference TRBV25-1 and TRBJ1-3, reads EADIYQTPRYLVIGTGKKITLECSQTMGHDKMYWYQQDPGMELHLIHYSYGVNSTEKGDLSSESTVSRIRTEHFPLTLESARPSHTSQYLCASSDRTGSSGNTIYFGEGSWLTVV.

The table lists this clone with a few counts. The chain is built from TRBV5-6 and TRBJ1-2; D not resolved. Germline V CDR1 and CDR2: SGHDT, YYEEEE. This CDR3 comprises 14 residues. The V end was cut by 7 bases, the J end by 4 bases, with 17 bases between. As DNA, the CDR3 is TGTGCCAGCCCGAAACGAGCCCTCATCTATGGCTACACCTTC. The encoded protein is CASPKRALIYGYTF.

The chain links TRBV5-1 to TRBJ2-5, with D perhaps matching TRBD2 (6 bases). The CDR3 loop spans 13 amino acids. Germline assignment: CDR1 SGHRS and CDR2 YFSETQ. V shed 4 bases and J shed 3 bases, with 10 bases lying between them. The CDR3, as DNA: TGCGCCAGCAGCCCTGGAGGGGAAGAGACCCAGTACTTC. Its translation is CASSPGGEETQYF.

This sequence joins TRBV5-6 and TRBJ2-7; TRBD1 matches at 7 bases. Germline V gene sequence: CDR1 SGHDT, CDR2 YYEEEE. This CDR3 region has 16 residues. The V gene end was trimmed by 0 bases and the J gene end by 0 bases; junction bases not matched to a gene: 6. This chain's CDR3 is CASSLAPGQFSYEQYF. The CDR3 DNA follows: TGTGCCAGCAGCTTGGCCCCGGGACAGTTCTCCTACGAGCAGTACTTC.

V is TRBV19 and J is TRBJ1-1; 7 nucleotides agree with TRBD1. The V and J ends lost 6 bases and 5 bases, in that order; junction bases with no gene match: 18. Germline V gives CDR1 LNHDA, CDR2 SQIVND (reference sequence). The CDR3 length is 17 residues. The CDR3 is CASRAPYSTGTGTEAFF. The CDR3 coding sequence is TGTGCCAGTAGAGCCCCCTACTCGACAGGGACGGGAACTGAAGCTTTCTTT.

The chain combines TRBV30 with TRBJ2-7, with 10 bases lining up with TRBD2. V trimming: 1 base; J trimming: 5 bases; junction bases outside the gene matches: 8. This CDR3 is built from 15 residues. Germline V gene sequence: CDR1 GTSNPN, CDR2 SVGIG (reference sequence). The CDR3 loop is CAWSGLLAGGHEQYF. The CDR3 DNA reads as TGTGCCTGGAGTGGTCTATTAGCGGGAGGTCACGAGCAGTACTTC.

The V gene is TRBV7-8, the J gene TRBJ1-1; D gene uncertain. Trimming left V 5 bases short and J 7 bases short, with 14 bases between. This CDR3 region has 13 residues. In germline, CDR1 is SGHVS, CDR2 FQNEAQ. CDR3 region: CASSADDRIEAFF. The CDR3 nucleotides read TGTGCCAGCAGCGCGGATGATAGAATTGAAGCTTTCTTT. Filled out from reference TRBV7-8 and TRBJ1-1, the complete variable domain reads GAGVSQSPRYKVAKRGQDVALRCDPISGHVSLFWYQQALGQGPEFLTYFQNEAQLDKSGLPSDRFFAERPEGSVSTLKIQRTQQEDSAVYLCASSADDRIEAFFGQGTRLTVV.